The source of this T cell receptor beta chain is a study of monozygotic twins with inflammatory bowel disease. Study findings and constraints: Patient-specific immunosuppressive treatments may have made repertoires more variable.

The CDR3 has 16 amino acids. The germline CDR1 and CDR2 sequences are DFQATT and SNEGSKA (reference sequence). Notes on this clonotype: Its antigen is currently unknown.

TCRdb reworked the 5' RACE reads into one entry per CDR3 protein, no DNA. This table lists hundreds of thousands of distinct CDR3 sequences. This clonotype was obtained from a human donor with ulcerative colitis or Crohn's disease, or a healthy co-twin of an affected twin (not recorded which). Sequencing was performed on blood. The V call is TRBV20-1, the J call TRBJ1-5; checking the TCRdb D call of TRBD1 is not possible without DNA. The CDR3 loop is CSAVKPVGQGYQPQHF.